This T cell receptor beta chain was sequenced during a study of T-cell reconstitution after alpha-beta-depleted transplantation in children. Unique molecular identifiers were incorporated during preparation of the TCRbeta library. TCRdb re-analysed the PCR reads in MiXCR, keeping a single row per CDR3 protein. The data show 330,000 or so distinct CDR3 sequences, around 10% seen once. This clonotype was counted many times. The antigen is undetermined. General observations from the study: Two months or so post-transplant, alpha-beta T cells reportedly derived from several hundred expanded graft clones. After transplant, high TCRbeta diversity at day 60 in some patients arose from surviving recipient T cells and thymic progenitors.

Germline CDR1 is SGHRS and CDR2 is YFSETQ. CDR3 length: 13 amino acids. Trimming cost V 1 base and J 5 bases, with 9 bases left between them. Sequencing used PBMCs, obtained before TCRalphabeta/CD19-depleted stem cell transplant. This TCR came from a boy under two years old with acute myeloid leukemia, due to receive a stem cell transplant. The chain has TRBV5-1 and TRBJ1-2; a possible D gene is TRBD1 (6 bases). CDR3 residues: CASSLKGEYGYTF. The CDR3 region has the DNA TGCGCCAGCAGCTTGAAGGGGGAGTATGGCTACACCTTC.